The rows below give T cell receptor beta chains drawn from one sample of a study of blood T cell repertoires in COVID-19. This table comes from immunoSEQ multiplex PCR, and its TCRdb copy is limited to in-frame clones, with some not included. The sample lists about 180,000 clones, 65% to 85% occurring once. Material for sequencing was peripheral blood. Source of these receptors: a woman aged 40-49 years with COVID-19, enrolled during active disease. CDR3s include the opening cysteine and the closing phenylalanine or tryptophan. The D gene is left open where the match is weak. Some rows have no size entry. The others give once, few or many, or a class for an expanded clone.

V,J,size,D,CDR3,DNA
TRBV7-2,TRBJ2-5,NA,TRBD2,CASSLVLAGETQYF,TGTGCCAGCAGCTTAGTTCTAGCGGGAGAGACCCAGTACTTC
TRBV24-1,TRBJ2-7,NA,NA,CATSAPGSNYEQYF,TGTGCCACCAGCGCCCCGGGATCCAACTACGAGCAGTACTTC
TRBV15,TRBJ2-7,few,TRBD2,CATSTRTSGVEQYF,TGTGCCACCAGCACTCGGACTAGCGGGGTCGAGCAGTACTTC
TRBV14,TRBJ2-1,NA,TRBD1,CASSPDRGVLRGNEQFF,TGTGCCAGCAGCCCCGACAGGGGGGTTTTACGGGGCAATGAGCAGTTCTTC
TRBV28,TRBJ1-4,NA,TRBD1,CASSLGGTGDEKLFF,TGTGCCAGCAGTTTAGGCGGGACAGGGGACGAAAAACTGTTTTTT
TRBV3-1/TRBV3-2,TRBJ2-5,NA,TRBD2,CASSRQTSGGQETQYF,TGTGCCAGCAGCCGCCAGACTAGCGGGGGCCAAGAGACCCAGTACTTC
TRBV18,TRBJ2-7,NA,TRBD2,CASSPKLAGYEQYF,TGTGCCAGCTCACCAAAACTAGCGGGTTACGAGCAGTACTTC
TRBV27,TRBJ2-3,NA,NA,CASSYREIQGTDTQYF,TGTGCCAGCAGTTATCGCGAGATCCAGGGCACAGATACGCAGTATTTT
TRBV20-1,TRBJ2-7,NA,NA,CSCSGTYEQYF,TGCAGTTGCAGCGGAACCTACGAGCAGTACTTC
TRBV19,TRBJ1-2,NA,TRBD1,CASTPMLTGHYGYTF,TGTGCCAGTACCCCGATGTTGACAGGGCACTATGGCTACACCTTC
TRBV28,TRBJ1-5,NA,TRBD1,CASSLRGGGQPQHF,TGTGCCAGCAGTTTAAGAGGAGGGGGCCAGCCCCAGCATTTT
TRBV5-1,TRBJ2-7,NA,TRBD1,CASSEGTGVFYEQYF,TGCGCCAGCAGCGAGGGGACAGGGGTCTTCTACGAGCAGTACTTC
TRBV6-5,TRBJ1-2,NA,TRBD1,CASRDREGNYGYTF,TGTGCCAGCAGGGACAGGGAAGGAAACTATGGCTACACCTTC
TRBV19,TRBJ1-5,NA,NA,CASSTGRGVGQPQHF,TGTGCCAGTAGTACGGGCAGGGGAGTGGGTCAGCCCCAGCATTTT
TRBV7-8,TRBJ2-7,NA,NA,CASSWGDVGEQYF,TGTGCCAGTTCTTGGGGGGATGTCGGTGAGCAGTACTTC
TRBV5-8,TRBJ2-5,NA,NA,CASSLGTGRFKETQYF,TGTGCCAGCAGCTTGGGAACAGGGCGGTTTAAAGAGACCCAGTACTTC
TRBV6-5,TRBJ1-2,NA,NA,CASSPPPGGYGYTF,TGTGCCAGCAGCCCGCCCCCCGGAGGGTATGGCTACACCTTC
TRBV6-6,TRBJ2-7,NA,TRBD2,CATTSAAYEQYF,TGTGCCACTACTAGCGCCGCCTACGAGCAGTACTTC
TRBV7-3,TRBJ2-3,NA,NA,CASSAYSQAGGTDTQYF,TGTGCCAGCAGCGCATATAGTCAAGCGGGCGGTACAGATACGCAGTATTTT
TRBV5-1,TRBJ1-2,once,TRBD1,CASSRAGTGFNYGYTF,TGCGCCAGCAGCCGGGCCGGGACAGGGTTTAACTATGGCTACACCTTC
TRBV3-1/TRBV3-2,TRBJ2-5,NA,TRBD2,CASSRPPTSGGARETQYF,TGTGCCAGCAGCCGACCTCCCACTAGCGGGGGGGCCAGGGAGACCCAGTACTTC
TRBV19,TRBJ2-7,few,NA,CASTPHRTDSYEQYF,TGTGCCAGTACCCCTCACCGGACAGACTCCTACGAGCAGTACTTC
TRBV27,TRBJ2-1,NA,TRBD1,CASRQMDRGTYNEQFF,TGTGCCAGCAGGCAGATGGACAGGGGGACCTACAATGAGCAGTTCTTC
TRBV12-3/TRBV12-4,TRBJ1-6,NA,NA,CASSPTDNSPLHF,TGTGCCAGCAGTCCCACAGATAATTCACCCCTCCACTTT
TRBV19,TRBJ1-5,NA,NA,CASSIGGPISSRAQHF,TGTGCCAGTAGTATAGGAGGGCCGATTTCCTCCCGAGCCCAGCATTTT
TRBV5-1,TRBJ1-1,once,TRBD1,CASSLADRANTEAFF,TGCGCCAGCAGCTTGGCGGACAGGGCGAACACTGAAGCTTTCTTT
TRBV5-1,TRBJ2-3,NA,TRBD2,CASSLGVYSGLGLSTDTQYF,TGCGCCAGCAGCTTGGGGGTATACTCGGGACTAGGACTCAGCACAGATACGCAGTATTTT
TRBV6-5,TRBJ1-2,NA,NA,CASSPGGNYGYTF,TGTGCCAGCAGCCCAGGAGGGAACTATGGCTACACCTTC